The entry that follows covers one TCR beta chain sequence. Its specificity is unknown. Vbeta (60) and Jbeta (13) primers were used in the PCR. Sequenced by immunoSEQ multiplex PCR; TCRdb stores in-frame clones only, minus some. Altogether nearly 200,000 clones are present, 75% to 80% being singletons, with the ten largest covering roughly 2.1%. These data are taken from a study of cytomegalovirus exposure and HLA in healthy donors. General study points: Despite most TCR sequences being rare, some public TCRs occurred in many donors. Sequencing probably produced one cluster of sequence variants that were highly shared.

Healthy bone marrow donors formed the donor group. The germline V and J ends were trimmed by 9 bases and 3 bases, with 23 bases remaining between them. Germline loops: CDR1 MNHEY, CDR2 SMNVEV (reference sequence). This CDR3 contains 16 residues. The chain employs TRBV27 and TRBJ1-1; D is undetermined. This TCR was recovered from a woman in her thirties in good health and CMV-seropositive. The specimen sequenced was PBMCs. CDR3 sequence reads: CASSLRIGRVDTEAFF. CDR3 in DNA: TGTGCCAGTAGCCTTCGAATCGGGAGGGTGGACACTGAAGCTTTCTTT.